This entry lists 24 T cell receptor beta chains sequenced from one sample in a study of glioma-infiltrating T cells. Amplification of TCR alpha and beta CDR3 regions from RNA used iRepertoire nested multiplex PCR. Using its own MiXCR run on the multiplex PCR reads, TCRdb lists one record per CDR3 protein. The repertoire has 100,000 to 150,000 distinct CDR3 sequences, roughly 24% of them found once; the top ten carry about 16%. The specimen sequenced was glioma tissue, nonneoplastic brain tissue, or PBMCs (not recorded which). The receptors were sampled from a human donor with low-grade glioma or glioblastoma, undergoing nonglioma brain surgery, or in good health (not recorded which).

On this clonotype itself: Sequence at one end of the junction differs from germline and may be a read error. V is TRBV12-3 or TRBV12-4 and J is TRBJ2-1, with D possibly TRBD1 on 6 matching bases. The CDR3 has 12 residues. In nucleotides, the CDR3 is TGTGCCAGCAGTGTCGTAGGGGGTGGGCAGTGCTTC. It codes for CASSVVGGGQCF.

Remarks on this clonotype: This sequence may be a read error, since a much larger clone differs from it by one base. This chain links TRBV4-1 with TRBJ1-5; D not certain. This CDR3 has 15 amino acids. The germline CDR1 and CDR2 sequences are MGHRA and YSYEKL. CDR3 sequence (DNA): TGTGCCAGCAGCCAAGAAGGTAAGTTCAATCAGCCCCAGCATTTT. Encoded protein: CASSQEGKFNQPQHF.

Ten or more counts support this clonotype. This chain uses TRBV7-9 with TRBJ2-7, with D tentatively TRBD2 (5 bases). CDR1 is SEHNR and CDR2 is FQNEAQ in the germline V gene (reference sequence). The CDR3 is 14 amino acids. V lost 3 bases to trimming and J lost 4 bases, with 13 bases between them. CDR3 coding DNA: TGTGCCAGCAGCTTTGGCAGCGGATGGTACGAGCAGTACTTC. Translated, it gives CASSFGSGWYEQYF.

With respect to this clonotype: This may be a read error, as it is one base from a much larger clone. The rearrangement uses TRBV7-6 and TRBJ2-5; TRBD1 is a possible D gene (6 bases). The CDR3 loop spans 15 amino acids. The V end lost 7 bases, the J end lost 4 bases, and 19 bases lay between the germline ends. Germline-derived CDR1 and CDR2 are SGHVS and FNYEAQ. The CDR3 DNA reads as TGTGCCAGCAACCGAAATGACAGGACCGCAGAGACCCAGTACTTC. Protein product: CASNRNDRTAETQYF.

Turning to this clonotype: Given a much more abundant clone one base away, this may be a read error. This CDR3 fails to terminate in the conserved phenylalanine or tryptophan, so it likely reflects a read error. The V gene is TRBV4-1, the J gene TRBJ1-2, with no clear D. This CDR3 is built from 15 residues. V gave up 3 bases and J gave up 4 bases, with 15 bases separating them. Per the germline V gene, CDR1 is MGHRA and CDR2 is YSYEKL. CDR3 coding DNA: TGCGCCAGCAGCCAGTCCACCCCGGGTGGCTATGGCTACACCCTC. Translated: CASSQSTPGGYGYTL.

This clonotype was observed a handful of times. The chain employs TRBV29-1 and TRBJ1-1, with TRBD1 matching over 8 bases. This CDR3 region has 14 residues. Unmatched junction bases numbered 8, after V lost 7 bases and J lost 1 base. CDR1 and CDR2 from the germline V gene are SQVTM and ANQGSEA. CDR3 sequence reads: CSADRGGGNTEAFF. CDR3 nucleotide sequence: TGCAGCGCAGACAGGGGTGGTGGGAACACTGAAGCTTTCTTT.

This clonotype was picked up a small number of times. A much larger clone lies one base from this, so it may be a read error. This chain joins TRBV7-3 and TRBJ1-1; D remains ambiguous. CDR1 is SGHTA and CDR2 is FQGTGA in the germline V gene. V lost 8 bases and J 1 base, leaving 11 bases between the germline ends. The length of the CDR3 is 13 residues. The CDR3 DNA is TGTGCCAGCCGCAGTAATAGGAACACTGAAGCTTTCTTT. Translating gives CASRSNRNTEAFF.

This clonotype was observed at least ten times. Here the CDR3 DNA reads TGTGCCATCAGTGAGTCTGGGTTCAGGGTCCAAACTGAAGCTTTCTTT. Its translation is CAISESGFRVQTEAFF. This chain uses TRBV10-3 with TRBJ1-1, with D possibly TRBD1 on 5 matching bases. V was shortened by 0 bases and J by 5 bases, with 16 bases between the two germline ends. The CDR3 is made up of 16 amino acids. Germline values: CDR1 ENHRY, CDR2 SYGVKD.

This clonotype was counted between two and nine times. This sequence joins TRBV5-1 and TRBJ1-2, with 11 bases that match TRBD1. Germline loops: CDR1 SGHRS, CDR2 YFSETQ. The CDR3 sequence is 15 residues long. V trimming: 4 bases; J trimming: 6 bases; junction bases outside the gene matches: 8. As DNA, the CDR3 is TGCGCCAGCAGCACCCGGACAGGGGGCAAGGATGGCTACACCTTC. The encoded protein is CASSTRTGGKDGYTF.

This clonotype was seen ten or more times. The chain joins TRBV20-1 to TRBJ2-7; D remains ambiguous. This CDR3 comprises 15 residues. CDR1 is DFQATT and CDR2 is SNEGSKA in the germline V gene (reference sequence). The V and J ends lost 3 bases and 0 bases respectively, with 15 bases between them. CDR3 in amino acids: CSASPYSISSYEQYF. CDR3 nucleotides: TGCAGTGCTAGTCCATACTCGATAAGCTCCTACGAGCAGTACTTC.

This chain uses TRBV19 with TRBJ2-2; 8 bases are shared with TRBD1. This CDR3 has 15 residues. Per germline, CDR1 LNHDA and CDR2 SQIVND (reference sequence). After removal of 8 bases from V and 8 bases from J, the junction contained 13 bases not matched to a gene. The CDR3 DNA follows: TGTGCCAGTCAAATCAGGACAGGGCCCCGTGGGGAGCTGTTTTTT. It yields the protein CASQIRTGPRGELFF.

The chain combines TRBV19 with TRBJ1-2; no clear D gene. V lost 5 bases, J lost 3 bases, and 13 bases lay in between. The germline V gene has CDR1 LNHDA and CDR2 SQIVND (reference sequence). The CDR3 is made up of 14 amino acids. In nucleotides, the CDR3 is TGTGCCAGTAGTGCTCCAGGCGACTACTATGGCTACACCTTC. It yields the protein CASSAPGDYYGYTF.

On this clonotype: A much larger clone lies one base from this, so it may be a read error. The V gene is TRBV4-1, the J gene TRBJ2-3; unclear D gene. The CDR3 is 14 amino acids. Looked up from germline, CDR1 is MGHRA and CDR2 is YSYEKL. Trimming removed 4 bases from V and 4 bases from J, with 12 bases in between. CDR3 nucleotide sequence: TGCGCCAGCAGCCGCCTCTACTCGGCAGATACGCAGTATTTT. Translated, it gives CASSRLYSADTQYF.

With regard to this clonotype: This clone may be a read error of a much larger clone one base away. V and J are TRBV7-9 and TRBJ2-1, with 9 positions matching TRBD2. Germline V gene lookup returns CDR1 SEHNR and CDR2 FQNEAQ (reference sequence). The CDR3 runs 15 residues. The CDR3 spells CVSSVTSGIYNEQFF. The CDR3 DNA sequence: TGTGTCAGCAGCGTGACTAGCGGAATCTACAATGAGCAGTTCTTC.

This clonotype appeared many times. This chain uses TRBV7-2 with TRBJ1-6, with D hard to call. Germline CDR1 is SGHTA and CDR2 is FQGNSA. The CDR3 has 16 residues. Trimming removed 5 bases at V and 0 bases at J, with 11 bases between. The chain's CDR3 is CASSPTYSSYNSPLHF. CDR3 nucleotide sequence: TGTGCCAGCAGCCCGACCTACAGCTCCTATAATTCACCCCTCCACTTT.

This clonotype was seen many times. The chain uses TRBV4-1 and TRBJ1-4; no definite D call. Germline values: CDR1 MGHRA, CDR2 YSYEKL. V lost 0 bases to trimming and J lost 8 bases, with 13 bases between them. The CDR3 contains 15 residues. The CDR3 is CASSQDAGYREKLFF. The CDR3 DNA reads TGCGCCAGCAGCCAAGACGCAGGTTATCGGGAAAAACTGTTTTTT.

A note on this clonotype: This may stem from a read error, because a much larger clone lies one nucleotide away. No conserved phenylalanine or tryptophan ends this CDR3, so it is likely a read error. The chain recombines TRBV4-1 with TRBJ2-7; TRBD1 agrees at 7 bases. The CDR3 sequence is 15 residues long. The germline gives CDR1 MGHRA, CDR2 YSYEKL. The junction had 8 bases not matched to a gene; V was cut back by 4 bases and J by 2 bases. The CDR3 sequence: CASSRLRDSTYEQYL. Here the CDR3 DNA reads TGCGCCAGCAGCCGCCTCCGGGACAGCACCTACGAGCAGTACCTC.

CDR3 residues: CSARLAGTGEQFF. The CDR3 nucleotides are TGCAGTGCTAGACTAGCGGGAACGGGGGAGCAGTTCTTC. This sequence joins TRBV20-1 and TRBJ2-1; 9 bases line up with TRBD2. This CDR3 spans 13 amino acids. The germline gives CDR1 DFQATT, CDR2 SNEGSKA (reference sequence). Germline trimming cut 2 bases from V and 10 bases from J; bases unmatched to any gene: 6.

This clonotype was recorded many times. The rearrangement uses TRBV25-1 and TRBJ2-1, with 12 nucleotides matching TRBD2. V dropped 8 bases and J dropped 8; count of bases not matched to a gene: 10. In germline, CDR1 is MGHDK, CDR2 SYGVNS. The CDR3 is made up of 15 amino acids. This CDR3 reads CASALTSGRRHEQFF. CDR3 DNA: TGTGCCAGCGCTTTGACTAGCGGGAGAAGACATGAGCAGTTCTTC.

This clonotype was picked up many times. The rearrangement uses TRBV19 and TRBJ1-6; TRBD1 might be the D (6 bases). The CDR3 consists of 14 residues. V lost 4 bases, J lost 7 bases, and 11 bases lay in between. Germline V lookup: CDR1 LNHDA, CDR2 SQIVND (reference sequence). In DNA form, the CDR3 reads TGTGCCAGTAGTAATAGACAGGAAAATTCACCCCTCCACTTT. It codes for CASSNRQENSPLHF.

The sample holds many counts of this clonotype. This sequence joins TRBV7-3 and TRBJ1-2; D remains unclear. The CDR3 is 13 residues long. The ends were cut back, 2 bases at V and 8 bases at J, with 12 bases in the middle. The germline V gene encodes CDR1 SGHTA and CDR2 FQGTGA. CDR3 amino acids: CASSLGGERGYTF. CDR3 nucleotides: TGTGCCAGCAGCTTAGGAGGCGAAAGGGGCTACACCTTC. The full variable domain, rest sourced from reference TRBV7-3 and TRBJ1-2, is GAGVSQTPSNKVTEKGKYVELRCDPISGHTALYWYRQSLGQGPEFLIYFQGTGAADDSGLPNDRFFAVRPEGSVSTLKIQRTERGDSAVYLCASSLGGERGYTFGSGTRLTVV.

As concerns this clonotype: An end of the junction does not agree with germline; a read error may underlie this. The chain employs TRBV29-1 and TRBJ2-5; D might be TRBD2 (5 bases). CDR1 is SQVTM, CDR2 ANQGSEA, per germline. The CDR3 length is 13 residues. CDR3 residues: CSLEDGNQEAQYF. In DNA, the CDR3 is TGCAGCCTTGAAGACGGGAATCAAGAGGCCCAGTACTTC.

This rearrangement joins TRBV9 to TRBJ2-1; D gene uncertain. Per the germline V gene, CDR1 is SGDLS and CDR2 is YYNGEE. The CDR3 runs 13 residues. V was trimmed by 0 bases and J by 8 bases, leaving 9 bases between them. The CDR3 is CASSVEVWDEQFF. The CDR3 coding sequence is TGTGCCAGCAGCGTAGAGGTCTGGGATGAGCAGTTCTTC.

This clonotype was seen at least ten times. The CDR3 DNA reads as TGCAGTGCTAGACCGGGGCTATCCTACGAGCAGTACTTC. Translating gives CSARPGLSYEQYF. The rearrangement links TRBV20-1 to TRBJ2-7; D assignment may be TRBD1 or TRBD2 (5 bases each). The germline CDR1 and CDR2 sequences are DFQATT and SNEGSKA (reference sequence). The V end lost 2 bases, the J end lost 1 base, and 9 bases lay between the germline ends. The CDR3 is made up of 13 amino acids.